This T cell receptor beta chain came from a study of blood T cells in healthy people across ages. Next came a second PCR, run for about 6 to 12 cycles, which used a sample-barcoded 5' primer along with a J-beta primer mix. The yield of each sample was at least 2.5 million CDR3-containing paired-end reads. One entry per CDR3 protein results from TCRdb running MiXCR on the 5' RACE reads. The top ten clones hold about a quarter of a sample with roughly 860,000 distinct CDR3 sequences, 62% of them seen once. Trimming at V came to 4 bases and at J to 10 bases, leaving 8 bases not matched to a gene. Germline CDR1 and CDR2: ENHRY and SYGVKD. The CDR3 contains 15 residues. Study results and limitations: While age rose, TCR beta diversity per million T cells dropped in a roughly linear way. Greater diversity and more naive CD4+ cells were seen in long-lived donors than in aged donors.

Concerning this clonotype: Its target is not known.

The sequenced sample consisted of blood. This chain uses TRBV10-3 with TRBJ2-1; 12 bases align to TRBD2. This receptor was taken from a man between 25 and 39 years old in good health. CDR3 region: CAISARLAGDGEQFF. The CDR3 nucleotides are TGTGCCATCAGTGCGCGACTAGCGGGGGATGGCGAGCAGTTCTTC.